Listed below are T cell receptor beta chains from one sample, sequenced in a study of blood T cell repertoires in COVID-19. Generated by immunoSEQ multiplex PCR, the TCRdb table keeps only in-frame clones and is missing some. Of about 140,000 clones in the sample, over 80% were seen once. Sequenced input: PBMCs or T cells enriched from blood (not recorded which). The origin of the receptors is a man between 65 and 80 years old who had been exposed to COVID-19. Both conserved end residues are part of each CDR3. The D gene is left open where the match is weak. Clone size, where shown, is once, few, many, or a class for clones that have expanded.

d_gene	j_gene	v_gene	abundance	CDR3aa	CDR3nt
.	TRBJ1-3	TRBV7-2	.	CASSPGGVLGNTIYF	TGTGCCAGCAGCCCCGGAGGAGTGCTTGGAAACACCATATATTTT
TRBD1	TRBJ1-1	TRBV19	.	CASSMFGTGTVEAFF	TGTGCCAGTAGTATGTTCGGGACAGGGACGGTTGAAGCTTTCTTT
TRBD1	TRBJ1-1	TRBV7-9	.	CASSLQGANTEAFF	TGTGCCAGCAGCTTACAGGGGGCTAACACTGAAGCTTTCTTT
.	TRBJ2-7	TRBV7-9	.	CASSLQQGFLNEQYF	TGTGCCAGCAGCCTACAACAGGGTTTTTTGAACGAGCAGTACTTC
.	TRBJ2-3	TRBV5-4	.	CASSLPGKSTDTQYF	TGTGCCAGCAGCTTGCCCGGGAAAAGCACAGATACGCAGTATTTT
.	TRBJ1-6	TRBV27	once	CASHRQGGNSPLHF	TGTGCCAGCCACCGGCAGGGAGGTAATTCACCCCTCCACTTT
.	TRBJ2-5	TRBV7-8	few	CASSRGQRQETQYF	TGTGCCAGCAGCAGAGGACAGAGACAAGAGACCCAGTACTTC
.	TRBJ1-1	TRBV19	.	CASRLSGGGTEAFF	TGTGCCAGTAGGTTGTCCGGCGGGGGAACTGAAGCTTTCTTT
.	TRBJ2-5	TRBV5-1	.	CASSLKDSQETQYF	TGCGCCAGCAGCTTGAAGGACAGCCAAGAGACCCAGTACTTC
.	TRBJ1-4	TRBV4-1	.	CASSPAGTLNEKLFF	TGCGCCAGCAGTCCCGCCGGGACACTGAATGAAAAACTGTTTTTT
.	TRBJ2-3	TRBV6-6	.	CASSGGQGGVLGTQYF	TGTGCCAGCAGTGGAGGTCAGGGGGGTGTTTTGGGTACGCAGTATTTT
.	TRBJ2-5	TRBV5-1	.	CASSLDTLEVQYF	TGCGCCAGCAGCTTGGACACACTCGAGGTCCAGTACTTC